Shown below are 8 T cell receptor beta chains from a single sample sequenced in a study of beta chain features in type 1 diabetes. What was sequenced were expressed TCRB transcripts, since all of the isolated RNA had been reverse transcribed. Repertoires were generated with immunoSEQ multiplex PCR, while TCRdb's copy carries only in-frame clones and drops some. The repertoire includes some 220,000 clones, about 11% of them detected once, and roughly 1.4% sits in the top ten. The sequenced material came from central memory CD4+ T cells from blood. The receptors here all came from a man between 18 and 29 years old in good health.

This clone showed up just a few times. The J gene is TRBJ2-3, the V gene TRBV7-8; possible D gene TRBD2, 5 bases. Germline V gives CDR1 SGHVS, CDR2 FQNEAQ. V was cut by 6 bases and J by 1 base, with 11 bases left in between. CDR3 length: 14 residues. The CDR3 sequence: CASSRTGRTDTQYF. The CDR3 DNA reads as TGTGCCAGCAGTCGGACTGGACGCACAGATACGCAGTATTTT.

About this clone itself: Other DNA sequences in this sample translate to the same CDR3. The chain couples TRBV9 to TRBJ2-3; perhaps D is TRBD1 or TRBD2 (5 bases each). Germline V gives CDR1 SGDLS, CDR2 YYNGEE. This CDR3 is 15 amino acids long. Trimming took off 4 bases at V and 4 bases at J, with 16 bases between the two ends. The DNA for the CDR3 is TGTGCCAGCAGCCCGGGGCCGCATGCGGCAGATACGCAGTATTTT. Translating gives CASSPGPHAADTQYF.

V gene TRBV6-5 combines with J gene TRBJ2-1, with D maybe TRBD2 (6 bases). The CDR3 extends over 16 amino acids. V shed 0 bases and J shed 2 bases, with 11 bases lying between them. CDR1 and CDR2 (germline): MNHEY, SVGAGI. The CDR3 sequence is CASSYSITGAYNEQFF. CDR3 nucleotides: TGTGCCAGCAGTTACTCGATAACGGGAGCCTACAATGAGCAGTTCTTC.

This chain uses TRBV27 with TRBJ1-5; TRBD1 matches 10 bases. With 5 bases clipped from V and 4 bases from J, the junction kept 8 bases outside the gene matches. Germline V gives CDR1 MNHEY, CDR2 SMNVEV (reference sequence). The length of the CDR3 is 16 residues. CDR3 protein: CASSIYGTGDNQPQHF. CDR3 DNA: TGTGCCAGCAGTATATACGGGACAGGGGATAATCAGCCCCAGCATTTT.

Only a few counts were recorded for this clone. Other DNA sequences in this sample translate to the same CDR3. Here the CDR3 reads CAWSLGGYEQYF. The CDR3 region has the DNA TGTGCCTGGAGTTTGGGCGGCTACGAGCAGTACTTC. The chain joins TRBV30 to TRBJ2-7; D gene uncertain. The CDR3 covers 12 residues. V shed 2 bases and J shed 3 bases, with 8 bases lying between them. CDR1 and CDR2 (germline): GTSNPN, SVGIG (reference sequence). The full variable domain, its missing parts supplied by reference TRBV30 and TRBJ2-7, is SQTIHQWPATLVQPVGSPLSLECTVEGTSNPNLYWYRQAAGRGLQLLFYSVGIGQISSEVPQNLSASRPQDRQFILSSKKLLLSDSGFYLCAWSLGGYEQYFGPGTRLTVT.

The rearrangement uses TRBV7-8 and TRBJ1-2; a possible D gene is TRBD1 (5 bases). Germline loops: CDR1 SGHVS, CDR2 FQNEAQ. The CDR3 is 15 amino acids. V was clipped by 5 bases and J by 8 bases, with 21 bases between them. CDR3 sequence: CASSHGTAPGGGYTF. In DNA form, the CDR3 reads TGTGCCAGCAGCCACGGGACCGCGCCAGGAGGAGGCTACACCTTC.

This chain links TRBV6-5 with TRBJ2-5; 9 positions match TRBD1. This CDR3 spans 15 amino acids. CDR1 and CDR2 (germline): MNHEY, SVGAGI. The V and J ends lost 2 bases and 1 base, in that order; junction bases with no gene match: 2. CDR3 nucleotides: TGTGCCAGCAGTTACGGGGACAGGGTCCAAGAGACCCAGTACTTC. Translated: CASSYGDRVQETQYF.

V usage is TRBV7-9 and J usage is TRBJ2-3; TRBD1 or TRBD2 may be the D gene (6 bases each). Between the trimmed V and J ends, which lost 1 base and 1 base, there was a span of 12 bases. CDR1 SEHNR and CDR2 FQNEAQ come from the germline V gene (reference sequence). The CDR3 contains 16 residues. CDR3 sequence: CASSLEGGRGTDTQYF. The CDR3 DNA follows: TGTGCCAGCAGCTTAGAGGGGGGAAGGGGCACAGATACGCAGTATTTT.